This T cell receptor (beta chain) appears in the sequencing data of a study of STAT3 mutations in large granular lymphocyte leukemia. The study's findings and limits: Every T-cell large granular lymphocyte leukemia patient had at least one immunodominant TCR beta clonotype.

CDR1 is LNHDA and CDR2 is SQIVND in the germline V gene (reference sequence). V shed 7 bases and J 3 bases; nucleotides not matched to a gene: 8. The CDR3 contains 15 residues. Worth noting for this clone: The antigen remains unidentified.

Libraries were prepared by immunoSEQ multiplex PCR; TCRdb keeps only in-frame clonotypes and omits some of them. The sample lists about 12,000 clones; 60% to 85% were seen once. The specimen sequenced was peripheral blood mononuclear cells. The chain is built from TRBV19 and TRBJ1-5; 8 bases fit TRBD1. The TCR sequence derives from a man in his 60s with T-cell large granular lymphocyte leukemia. Some clones in this sample may be carry-over from other donors' samples. The CDR3: CASMIPGGNNQPQHF. CDR3 DNA sequence: TGTGCCAGTATGATCCCAGGGGGCAACAATCAGCCCCAGCATTTT.